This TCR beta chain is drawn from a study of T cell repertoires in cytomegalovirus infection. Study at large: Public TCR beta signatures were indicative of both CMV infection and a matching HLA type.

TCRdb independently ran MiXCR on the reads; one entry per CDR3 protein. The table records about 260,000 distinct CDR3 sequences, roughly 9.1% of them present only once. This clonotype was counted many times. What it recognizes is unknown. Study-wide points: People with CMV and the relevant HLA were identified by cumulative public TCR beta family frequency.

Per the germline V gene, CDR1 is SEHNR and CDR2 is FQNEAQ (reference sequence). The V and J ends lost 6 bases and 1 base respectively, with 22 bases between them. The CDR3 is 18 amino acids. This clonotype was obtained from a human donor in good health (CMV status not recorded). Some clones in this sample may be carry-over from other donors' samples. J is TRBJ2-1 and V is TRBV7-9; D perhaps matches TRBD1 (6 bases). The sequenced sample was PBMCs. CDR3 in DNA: TGTGCCAGCAGTCCAGGGGTTTTGAGTACCATTTCCTACAATGAGCAGTTCTTC. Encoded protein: CASSPGVLSTISYNEQFF.